This T cell receptor beta chain originates from a study of cytomegalovirus exposure and HLA in healthy donors. General study results and limits: Overall, around 160 TCR beta chains were annotated as cytomegalovirus-associated. The tendency of first-cohort TCR clusters to co-occur in the roughly 130 validation repertoires was the finding of a later analysis.

In regard to this clone: Its target is unknown.

Germline values: CDR1 SGHTA, CDR2 FQGNSA. V dropped 5 bases and J dropped 6 bases, with 14 bases sitting between them. This CDR3 comprises 14 residues. The donors belonged to the approximately 120-subject validation cohort, separate from the roughly 650-subject first cohort. Sequenced by immunoSEQ multiplex PCR; TCRdb stores in-frame clones only, minus some. This table has 85,000 to 90,000 clones, 96% appearing once. This TCR derives from a man in his late teens or twenties in good health and CMV-seronegative. Sequencing used PBMCs. The chain couples TRBV7-2 to TRBJ1-5; the D is unclear. This chain's CDR3 is CASSAVPRRQPQHF. CDR3 in DNA: TGTGCCAGCAGCGCAGTACCACGCCGTCAGCCCCAGCATTTT. Full variable domain (missing parts from reference TRBV7-2 and TRBJ1-5): GAGVSQSPSNKVTEKGKDVELRCDPISGHTALYWYRQSLGQGLEFLIYFQGNSAPDKSGLPSDRFSAERTGGSVSTLTIQRTQQEDSAVYLCASSAVPRRQPQHFGDGTRLSIL.